A single TCR beta chain is shown here with its context. Germline assignment: CDR1 SGHKS and CDR2 YYEKEE (reference sequence). The length of the CDR3 is 16 residues. V dropped 2 bases and J dropped 8 bases, with 21 bases sitting between them. Here immunoSEQ multiplex PCR was the method, and the copy in TCRdb shows in-frame clones only, minus some. Among 90,000 to 150,000 clones, 60% to 85% were seen once, and the ten largest hold 6.2%. This sample stems from a study of blood T cell repertoires in COVID-19. The V and J genes are TRBV5-5 and TRBJ2-3; D possibly corresponds to TRBD2 (5 bases). The clonotype was recovered from an older man with acute or convalescent COVID-19. The sample consisted of peripheral blood. The CDR3 region is CASSLTLASPLGTQYF. Written as DNA, the CDR3 is TGTGCCAGCAGCTTAACGCTAGCATCACCCCTGGGTACGCAGTATTTT.